A single sample is the source of the 20 T cell receptor beta chains below, sequenced in a study of human T cells and chemical hapten exposure. TCRdb itself ran the RACE reads through MiXCR, one entry per CDR3 protein. Of fewer than 400,000 distinct CDR3 sequences listed, 6% to 8.5% were seen once; the top ten hold approximately 8%. Time point described: patch test 1, 2 weeks after DPC sensitization. Described treatment: therapeutic diphenylcyclopropenone sensitization with weekly scalp DPC. Source: whole blood, taken in connection with sensitization to the hapten diphenylcyclopropenone (DPC). Receptors were obtained from a woman in her late teens or twenties with alopecia areata. Some clones in this sample may be carry-over from other donors' samples.

This clonotype was seen a handful of times. The J gene is TRBJ2-2, the V gene TRBV4-3; TRBD2 is a possible D gene (5 bases). Germline CDR1 and CDR2: LGHNA and YSLEER. Trimming removed 1 base at V and 13 bases at J, with 19 bases between. The CDR3 is 15 residues long. CDR3 DNA sequence: TGCGCCAGCAGCCAAGTGAACGACTACTCTTCTTGGCTGTTTTTT. This sequence encodes CASSQVNDYSSWLFF.

This chain uses TRBV5-6 with TRBJ2-3; unclear D gene. The germline V gene has CDR1 SGHDT and CDR2 YYEEEE. The CDR3 covers 15 residues. V shed 4 bases and J shed 1 base, with 13 bases lying between them. CDR3 loop: CASSHEARRTDTQYF. The CDR3 DNA reads as TGTGCCAGCAGCCACGAAGCCAGGCGCACAGATACGCAGTATTTT. The entire variable domain, with the rest obtained from reference TRBV5-6 and TRBJ2-3, is as follows: DAGVTQSPTHLIKTRGQQVTLRCSPKSGHDTVSWYQQALGQGPQFIFQYYEEEERQRGNFPDRFSGHQFPNYSSELNVNALLLGDSALYLCASSHEARRTDTQYFGPGTRLTVL.

This chain joins TRBV11-2 and TRBJ1-4; TRBD1 matches at 9 bases. Germline V gene sequence: CDR1 SGHAT, CDR2 FQNNGV. V lost 4 bases and J lost 7; bases outside the gene matches: 4. The CDR3 has 14 amino acids. Here the CDR3 DNA reads TGTGCCAGCAGCTCGGGACAGGGAGGTGAAAAACTGTTTTTT. Its protein product is CASSSGQGGEKLFF.

The chain employs TRBV7-2 and TRBJ2-2, with 7 bases fitting TRBD1. J was trimmed by 5 bases and V by 7 bases; bases with no gene match: 4. CDR1 is SGHTA and CDR2 is FQGNSA in the germline V gene. The CDR3 has 13 residues. Written as DNA, the CDR3 is TGTGCCAGCAAGGGGGCGAGAACCGGGGAGCTGTTTTTT. Translation: CASKGARTGELFF. The complete variable domain, with remaining parts taken from reference TRBV7-2 and TRBJ2-2, reads GAGVSQSPSNKVTEKGKDVELRCDPISGHTALYWYRQSLGQGLEFLIYFQGNSAPDKSGLPSDRFSAERTGGSVSTLTIQRTQQEDSAVYLCASKGARTGELFFGEGSRLTVL.

The chain is built from TRBV5-1 and TRBJ2-3; D is perhaps TRBD1 (6 bases). V lost 0 bases and J lost 4, with 12 bases in between. CDR1 SGHRS and CDR2 YFSETQ come from the germline V gene. The CDR3 loop spans 15 amino acids. The CDR3 coding sequence is TGCGCCAGCAGCTTGGAAGGGGGTCTCGCAGATACGCAGTATTTT. Amino acid sequence: CASSLEGGLADTQYF. The complete variable domain, with remaining parts taken from reference TRBV5-1 and TRBJ2-3, reads KAGVTQTPRYLIKTRGQQVTLSCSPISGHRSVSWYQQTPGQGLQFLFEYFSETQRNKGNFPGRFSGRQFSNSRSEMNVSTLELGDSALYLCASSLEGGLADTQYFGPGTRLTVL.

About this clonotype itself: Given a much more abundant clone one base away, this may be a read error. V gene TRBV7-2 combines with J gene TRBJ2-5, with 7 bases fitting TRBD1. The CDR3 totals 14 residues. From germline, CDR1 is SGHTA and CDR2 FQGNSA. V shed 5 bases and J 4 bases; nucleotides not matched to a gene: 7. The CDR3 loop reads CASSHQTGLETQYF. CDR3 sequence (DNA): TGTGCCAGCAGCCATCAGACAGGGCTAGAGACCCAGTACTTC.

This clonotype was recorded many times. The chain has TRBV7-8 and TRBJ2-1, with 8 positions matching TRBD1. After removal of 6 bases from V and 10 bases from J, the junction contained 8 bases not matched to a gene. The CDR3 is 13 residues long. Per the germline V gene, CDR1 is SGHVS and CDR2 is FQNEAQ. The CDR3 protein is CASSGRGLEEQFF. In DNA form, the CDR3 reads TGTGCCAGCAGTGGCAGGGGGCTGGAGGAGCAGTTCTTC.

This clonotype was seen once. This may be a read error: a much more frequent sequence differs by one nucleotide. The chain is built from TRBV5-1 and TRBJ2-7; 8 bases match TRBD1. The CDR3 has 15 residues. The germline V gene has CDR1 SGHRS and CDR2 YFSETQ. J was trimmed by 8 bases and V by 3 bases; bases with no gene match: 13. CDR3 in amino acids: CASSSIRQGSYKQYF. The CDR3 coding sequence is TGCGCCAGCAGCTCTATCAGACAGGGGTCGTACAAGCAGTACTTC.

V and J are TRBV6-2 or TRBV6-3 and TRBJ1-2; the D gene is possibly TRBD1 (6 bases). The germline V gene encodes CDR1 MNHEY and CDR2 SVGEGT. The CDR3 length is 14 residues. Between the trimmed V and J ends, which lost 6 bases and 4 bases, there was a span of 15 bases. In DNA form, the CDR3 reads TGTGCCAGCAGCTTCACGGGACACCTCTATGGCTACACCTTC. Encoded protein: CASSFTGHLYGYTF.

This clonotype was recorded a few times. The rearrangement uses TRBV6-2 or TRBV6-3 and TRBJ1-3; a weak D match, TRBD1 (5 bases). Germline V gene sequence: CDR1 MNHEY, CDR2 SVGEGT. This CDR3 region has 16 residues. The V gene lost 4 bases and the J gene lost 0 bases, with 13 bases spanning the gap. The CDR3: CASSFLTASSGNTIYF. CDR3 nucleotide sequence: TGTGCCAGCAGTTTTTTGACAGCTTCCTCTGGAAACACCATATATTTT.

There are a few counts of this clonotype. J is TRBJ2-1 and V is TRBV27; unclear D gene. The germline CDR1 and CDR2 sequences are MNHEY and SMNVEV (reference sequence). This CDR3 contains 12 residues. Trimming took off 3 bases at V and 6 bases at J, with 6 bases between the two ends. The CDR3 reads CASSFPGNEQFF. The CDR3 DNA sequence: TGTGCCAGCAGTTTCCCAGGCAATGAGCAGTTCTTC.

This clonotype appeared a few times. CDR3 sequence reads: CASSQGAGTGIQPQHF. CDR3 sequence (DNA): TGTGCCAGCAGCCAAGGAGCCGGGACAGGGATACAGCCCCAGCATTTT. The V gene is TRBV3-1, the J gene TRBJ1-5, with 9 positions matching TRBD1. Trimming removed 1 base from V and 7 bases from J; junction bases left unmatched: 8. The CDR3 is made up of 16 amino acids. Germline V lookup: CDR1 LGHDT, CDR2 YNNKEL (reference sequence).

The J gene is TRBJ1-2, the V gene TRBV10-3, with D possibly matching TRBD1 (5 bases). V gave up 8 bases and J gave up 5 bases, with 12 bases separating them. This CDR3 has 12 residues. Germline lookup yields CDR1 ENHRY and CDR2 SYGVKD. The CDR3 DNA is TGTGCCATCGGGGGGACTGCATATGGCTACACCTTC. Its protein is CAIGGTAYGYTF.

This clonotype has just a few counts. This rearrangement joins TRBV4-3 to TRBJ1-1; perhaps TRBD1 as D (5 bases). This CDR3 comprises 16 residues. V gave up 1 base and J gave up 1 base, with 13 bases separating them. Per germline, CDR1 LGHNA and CDR2 YSLEER. CDR3 protein: CASSQVFQGPNTEAFF. CDR3 in DNA: TGCGCCAGCAGCCAAGTCTTCCAGGGCCCGAACACTGAAGCTTTCTTT.

This clonotype was counted a few times. This chain uses TRBV6-5 with TRBJ2-7, with unresolved D. V lost 3 bases and J lost 2, with 14 bases in between. This CDR3 region has 15 residues. Germline loops: CDR1 MNHEY, CDR2 SVGAGI. This CDR3 is CASSYSVTDTYEQYF. The CDR3, as DNA: TGTGCCAGCAGTTATTCGGTCACAGACACCTACGAGCAGTACTTC.

This clonotype has a count of ten or more. The gene calls are TRBV9 and TRBJ2-6; unclear D gene. The germline CDR1 and CDR2 sequences are SGDLS and YYNGEE. V shed 1 base and J shed 0 bases, with 14 bases lying between them. The CDR3 consists of 18 residues. Written as DNA, the CDR3 is TGTGCCAGCAGCGTAAGCGCTTTAACGTACTCTGGGGCCAACGTCCTGACTTTC. This encodes CASSVSALTYSGANVLTF.

This clonotype was recorded a few times. The genes are TRBV12-3 or TRBV12-4 and TRBJ1-1, with a weak D call TRBD1 (6 bases). This CDR3 has 13 residues. Trimming stripped 11 bases from V and 1 base from J, with 14 bases between. This chain's CDR3 is CALGGRENTEAFF. The CDR3, as DNA: TGTGCCTTGGGGGGCAGGGAGAACACTGAAGCTTTCTTT.

The sample holds many counts of this clonotype. V is TRBV5-4 and J is TRBJ2-5, with D possibly being TRBD1 (5 bases). Germline CDR1 SGHNT, CDR2 YYREEE (reference sequence). Trimming took off 4 bases at V and 1 base at J, with 8 bases between the two ends. This CDR3 contains 13 residues. The CDR3 protein is CASSPTGQETQYF. In DNA form, the CDR3 reads TGTGCCAGCAGCCCTACAGGCCAAGAGACCCAGTACTTC. The full variable domain, in which reference TRBV5-4 and TRBJ2-5 provide the parts outside the CDR3, is ETGVTQSPTHLIKTRGQQVTLRCSSQSGHNTVSWYQQALGQGPQFIFQYYREEENGRGNFPPRFSGLQFPNYSSELNVNALELDDSALYLCASSPTGQETQYFGPGTRLLVL.

In this sample, this clonotype turned up a few times. The V and J genes are TRBV20-1 and TRBJ1-2; 11 positions agree with TRBD1. The CDR3 covers 15 residues. Germline CDR1 DFQATT, CDR2 SNEGSKA (reference sequence). J lost 6 bases, V lost 1 base, and 7 bases had no gene match. The CDR3 DNA sequence: TGCAGTGCTAGAGGTGGGACAGGGGGGACTCATGGCTACACCTTC. Protein product: CSARGGTGGTHGYTF.

This clonotype was seen repeatedly, ten times or more. In nucleotides, the CDR3 is TGTGCCAGCATGAGGTTCGTGGCGGGGTCGAATACGCAGTATTTT. It codes for CASMRFVAGSNTQYF. The rearrangement links TRBV28 to TRBJ2-3; D is possibly TRBD2 (6 bases). This CDR3 contains 15 residues. Germline V gives CDR1 MDHEN, CDR2 SYDVKM. V dropped 7 bases and J dropped 7 bases, with 21 bases sitting between them.